Listed below are T cell receptor beta chains from one sample, sequenced in a study of blood T cells in healthy people across ages. TCRdb passed the 5' RACE reads through MiXCR, listing each CDR3 protein once. The profile shows some 1.8 million distinct CDR3 sequences, about two fifths of them singletons. Sequencing was done on a sample of blood. The source is a human donor in good health. Each CDR3 is given with its conserved first and last residue. Fields, in order: clone size, V gene, D gene, J gene, CDR3 protein, CDR3 DNA. The D gene is left open where the match is weak. Only part of the rows carry a size: once, few, many, or a class if the clone is expanded.

>many|TRBV5-1|NA|TRBJ2-7
CASSLALDSSYEQYF
TGCGCCAGCAGCTTGGCCTTGGACAGCTCCTACGAGCAGTACTTC
>NA|TRBV7-2|TRBD2|TRBJ2-7
CASSLDFLRGGMSYEQYF
TGTGCCAGCAGCCTAGATTTCTTGCGGGGGGGCATGTCCTACGAGCAGTACTTC
>few|TRBV9|NA|TRBJ2-5
CASNSGAGGETQYF
TGTGCCAGCAACTCCGGGGCAGGAGGAGAGACCCAGTACTTC
>many|TRBV5-6|NA|TRBJ2-1
CASSFAAEQFF
TGTGCCAGCAGCTTCGCGGCGGAGCAGTTCTTC
>NA|TRBV11-2|NA|TRBJ2-1
CASSLDPAEQFF
TGTGCCAGCAGCCTAGATCCGGCTGAGCAGTTCTTC
>NA|TRBV9|NA|TRBJ2-3
CASSEYSTDTQYF
TGTGCCAGCAGCGAGTACAGCACAGATACGCAGTATTTT
>few|TRBV20-1|TRBD2|TRBJ2-5
CSGALAGEETQYF
TGCAGTGGGGCCCTAGCGGGCGAAGAGACCCAGTACTTC
>NA|TRBV10-3|NA|TRBJ1-6
CAIRSDSSYNSPLHF
TGTGCCATCAGATCGGACAGCTCTTATAATTCACCCCTCCACTTT
>NA|TRBV13|TRBD2|TRBJ2-7
CASSWGAGVPYEQYF
TGTGCCAGCAGCTGGGGAGCGGGGGTCCCCTACGAGCAGTACTTC
>NA|TRBV2|NA|TRBJ1-4
CASRVQPNEKLFF
TGTGCCAGCAGGGTACAGCCTAATGAAAAACTGTTTTTT
>few|TRBV12-3/TRBV12-4|NA|TRBJ2-3
CASSPPGVAAVTDTQYF
TGTGCCAGCAGCCCCCCGGGGGTAGCAGCCGTCACAGATACGCAGTATTTT
>NA|TRBV7-2|NA|TRBJ1-5
CASSLVSQSGQPQHF
TGTGCCAGCAGCTTAGTTAGCCAGTCGGGGCAGCCCCAGCATTTT
>NA|TRBV4-3|NA|TRBJ2-5
CASSQDLVRETQYF
TGCGCCAGCAGCCAAGATCTAGTGCGGGAGACCCAGTACTTC
>NA|TRBV7-2|TRBD2|TRBJ2-3
CASSLGLAGGWTDTQYF
TGTGCCAGCAGCTTAGGCCTAGCGGGGGGGTGGACAGATACGCAGTATTTT
>NA|TRBV6-5|NA|TRBJ2-3
CASSYSAGMRADTQYF
TGTGCCAGCAGTTACTCGGCAGGGATGAGGGCAGATACGCAGTATTTT
>NA|TRBV4-1|NA|TRBJ2-3
CASPRDSSDTQYF
TGCGCCAGTCCACGGGACTCCTCCGATACGCAGTATTTT
>NA|TRBV2|TRBD1|TRBJ2-1
CASSPFDRGLYNEQFF
TGTGCCAGCAGCCCCTTCGACAGGGGGCTGTACAATGAGCAGTTCTTC
>few|TRBV7-9|NA|TRBJ2-1
CASSLYRHDEQFF
TGTGCCAGCAGCTTATACAGGCACGATGAGCAGTTCTTC
>NA|TRBV12-5|TRBD1|TRBJ2-5
CASGLGGQIQETQYF
TGTGCTAGTGGTTTGGGGGGACAGATCCAAGAGACCCAGTACTTC
>NA|TRBV7-2|NA|TRBJ2-5
CASSLTGRPVQETQYF
TGTGCCAGCAGCCTCACCGGGCGCCCCGTACAAGAGACCCAGTACTTC
>NA|TRBV6-1|TRBD1|TRBJ1-4
CASRTNRGRFANEKLFF
TGTGCCAGCAGGACTAACAGGGGACGCTTCGCTAATGAAAAACTGTTTTTT
>NA|TRBV6-2/TRBV6-3|NA|TRBJ2-7
CASSYEATYEQYF
TGTGCCAGCAGTTACGAGGCCACCTACGAGCAGTACTTC
>NA|TRBV5-1|NA|TRBJ1-2
CASSLGLTGQLGYTF
TGCGCCAGCAGCTTGGGCCTGACAGGACAGCTCGGGTACACCTTC
>NA|TRBV6-2/TRBV6-3|TRBD2|TRBJ2-1
CASNLLAGGLGEQFF
TGTGCCAGCAATCTACTAGCGGGGGGGCTAGGTGAGCAGTTCTTC
>NA|TRBV6-2/TRBV6-3|NA|TRBJ2-1
CATRTGPYGDEQFF
TGTGCCACACGAACGGGACCCTATGGTGATGAGCAGTTCTTC
>many|TRBV20-1|NA|TRBJ2-1
CSASEGRTGASEQFF
TGCAGTGCCTCCGAAGGGAGAACGGGGGCCAGTGAGCAGTTCTTC
>NA|TRBV5-1|NA|TRBJ1-4
CASSPYSGATNEKLFF
TGCGCCAGCAGCCCTTATTCGGGAGCAACTAATGAAAAACTGTTTTTT
>NA|TRBV5-1|NA|TRBJ2-1
CASTRTEPTYNEQFF
TGCGCCAGCACCCGGACAGAACCTACCTACAATGAGCAGTTCTTC
>few|TRBV7-9|TRBD1|TRBJ1-2
CASTHEGAPNYGYTF
TGTGCCAGCACACACGAGGGGGCTCCTAACTATGGCTACACCTTC
>few|TRBV20-1|NA|TRBJ1-5
CSAQYGRARNQPQHF
TGCAGTGCCCAGTACGGGAGGGCGAGGAATCAGCCCCAGCATTTT
>NA|TRBV24-1|NA|TRBJ2-3
CATSDPHKPAGTDTQYF
TGTGCCACCAGTGATCCACATAAACCAGCAGGCACAGATACGCAGTATTTT
>few|TRBV28|NA|TRBJ1-5
CASNLRTASNQPQHF
TGTGCCAGCAACCTAAGGACCGCGAGCAATCAGCCCCAGCATTTT
>few|TRBV27|TRBD2|TRBJ2-1
CASSLLAGPGLAGGLEQFF
TGTGCCAGCAGTTTATTAGCCGGACCGGGACTAGCGGGAGGCCTTGAGCAGTTCTTC
>NA|TRBV5-1|TRBD2|TRBJ2-7
CASSWGLLAGGYSCEQYF
TGCGCCAGCAGCTGGGGTTTACTCGCGGGGGGATACTCCTGCGAGCAGTACTTC
>NA|TRBV6-2/TRBV6-3|TRBD1|TRBJ2-7
CASSTTGETYEQYF
TGTGCCAGCAGTACGACAGGGGAAACCTACGAGCAGTACTTC
>NA|TRBV7-2|NA|TRBJ1-5
CASSLEGGFGNQPQHF
TGTGCCAGCAGCTTAGAGGGGGGGTTTGGCAATCAGCCCCAGCATTTT
>few|TRBV20-1|TRBD1|TRBJ1-1
CSARTGTGNFGAFF
TGCAGTGCTAGGACCGGGACAGGGAATTTCGGAGCTTTCTTT
>few|TRBV7-2|NA|TRBJ2-4
CASSLDGGDNIQYF
TGTGCCAGCAGCTTAGATGGGGGCGATAACATTCAGTACTTC
>NA|TRBV20-1|TRBD1|TRBJ2-3
CSAKTGDTQYF
TGCAGTGCTAAGACAGGGGATACGCAGTATTTT
>NA|TRBV10-3|TRBD2|TRBJ2-5
CAISERTSGETQYF
TGTGCCATCAGTGAGAGGACTAGCGGGGAGACCCAGTACTTC
>NA|TRBV7-2|TRBD2|TRBJ2-7
CASSWSGADDEQYF
TGTGCCAGCAGCTGGAGCGGGGCGGATGACGAGCAGTACTTC
>NA|TRBV29-1|NA|TRBJ2-7
CSVSRHGINEQYF
TGCAGCGTTTCAAGACATGGAATTAACGAGCAGTACTTC
>few|TRBV29-1|TRBD1|TRBJ2-1
CSVDRGRGGNEQFF
TGCAGCGTTGACAGGGGGCGAGGGGGCAATGAGCAGTTCTTC
>few|TRBV9|NA|TRBJ2-3
CASSADGRSTDTQYF
TGTGCCAGCAGCGCCGACGGCCGAAGCACGGATACGCAGTATTTT
>few|TRBV5-1|TRBD1|TRBJ2-5
CASSFEGAWAETQYF
TGCGCCAGCAGTTTCGAGGGGGCATGGGCGGAGACCCAGTACTTC
>few|TRBV10-3|NA|TRBJ2-3
CAISEGGRDTQYF
TGTGCCATCAGTGAGGGTGGGCGAGATACGCAGTATTTT
>NA|TRBV7-3|NA|TRBJ2-5
CASSPGVAETQYF
TGTGCCAGCAGCCCCGGGGTAGCAGAGACCCAGTACTTC
>NA|TRBV12-3/TRBV12-4|TRBD2|TRBJ2-3
CASSLSLAGGPGDTQYF
TGTGCCAGCAGTTTATCGCTAGCGGGGGGGCCCGGAGATACGCAGTATTTT
>few|TRBV7-2|TRBD1|TRBJ2-3
CASSSGQAIDTQYF
TGTGCCAGCAGCTCCGGACAGGCTATAGATACGCAGTATTTT
>NA|TRBV6-2/TRBV6-3|NA|TRBJ2-3
CASSYSIRLAGTDTQYF
TGTGCCAGCAGTTACTCGATCAGGTTAGCAGGTACAGATACGCAGTATTTT
>NA|TRBV2|NA|TRBJ2-1
CASSDVGRIGGGEQFF
TGTGCCAGCAGTGACGTAGGGCGCATAGGTGGGGGTGAGCAGTTCTTC
>NA|TRBV27|NA|TRBJ2-5
CASKGPPGQNNLQETQYF
TGTGCCAGCAAAGGACCCCCTGGCCAGAATAATTTACAAGAGACCCAGTACTTC
>NA|TRBV5-1|NA|TRBJ2-1
CAGSEPPGREFYNEQFF
TGCGCCGGCAGCGAGCCCCCAGGGAGAGAGTTCTACAATGAGCAGTTCTTC
>NA|TRBV7-8|TRBD1|TRBJ1-2
CASSLDSGTGEGYGYTF
TGTGCTAGCAGCTTAGATTCAGGGACAGGGGAAGGCTATGGCTACACCTTC
>NA|TRBV14|NA|TRBJ2-6
CASSPYGANVLTF
TGTGCCAGCAGCCCGTACGGGGCCAACGTCCTGACTTTC
>NA|TRBV28|NA|TRBJ1-2
CASSQGPRCTF
TGTGCCAGCAGCCAGGGACCTCGGTGCACCTTC
>few|TRBV4-3|NA|TRBJ1-5
CASSQVWAGGQPQHF
TGCGCCAGCAGCCAAGTTTGGGCAGGAGGTCAGCCCCAGCATTTT
>NA|TRBV5-6|NA|TRBJ2-5
CASGAGQPQETQYF
TGTGCCAGCGGCGCGGGACAGCCGCAAGAGACCCAGTACTTC
>NA|TRBV28|NA|TRBJ1-2
CASSYQGAYGYTF
TGTGCCAGCAGTTATCAAGGGGCGTATGGCTACACCTTC
>few|TRBV7-2|TRBD1|TRBJ2-7
CASSLGDRGQYEQYF
TGTGCCAGCAGCTTAGGGGACAGGGGGCAATACGAGCAGTACTTC